Included here is one T cell receptor beta chain sequence, with context. No antigen is known for it. Naivety among CD8 cells was defined by CD45RO negativity and positive CCR7 selection, thereby excluding terminally differentiated effector memory CD45RA+ cells. Donors were Caucasian adults residing in Nashville, Tennessee, USA. The table came from immunoSEQ multiplex PCR; TCRdb's copy has only in-frame clones and leaves some out. The table has roughly 770,000 clones, about 96% seen once. V was pared by 0 bases and J by 7 bases, with 9 bases between. In germline, CDR1 is LNHNV, CDR2 YYDKDF (reference sequence). The CDR3 is 14 residues long. These data are taken from a study of shared clonotypes between healthy human individuals. Overall study results and limits: Clonotype sharing levels among donors were expected to vary with sequencing depth. Represented diversity (both genetic and exposure-history) was limited by the small number of donors.

The receptor was derived from a young man in good health. The sample consisted of naive CD8+ T cells sorted from blood. This chain links TRBV15 with TRBJ2-2; D is uncertain. The CDR3 DNA reads as TGTGCCACCAGCAGAGATAGGGTTAACGGGGAGCTGTTTTTT. It specifies CATSRDRVNGELFF.